Listed below are T cell receptor beta chains from one sample, sequenced in a study of blood T cell repertoires in COVID-19. Measured with immunoSEQ multiplex PCR; TCRdb has only the in-frame clones, and not every one. This sample has about 190,000 clones, with approximately 86% found just once. The material sequenced was PBMCs or T cells enriched from blood (not recorded which). These receptors were collected from a woman aged 55-69 years with acute COVID-19. The CDR3 runs from the conserved cysteine through the conserved F or W. D genes are given only for firm matches. For some rows the clone size is stated as once, few or many, or as a class when expanded; others skip it.

cdr3_nt: TGTGCCAGCAGTCCGGGACAGGGGGCGCTGAATGAGCAGTTCTTC
cdr3_aa: CASSPGQGALNEQFF
clone_size: -
j_call: TRBJ2-1
d_call: TRBD1
v_call: TRBV2

cdr3_nt: TGTGCCAGTAGTCTCACCCCTCCGGGTGGAGTAGTCACTGAAGCTTTCTTT
cdr3_aa: CASSLTPPGGVVTEAFF
clone_size: -
j_call: TRBJ1-1
d_call: -
v_call: TRBV19

cdr3_nt: TGCGCCAGCAGCCCAGGACAGGCTACAGATACGCAGTATTTT
cdr3_aa: CASSPGQATDTQYF
clone_size: few
j_call: TRBJ2-3
d_call: TRBD1
v_call: TRBV10-1

cdr3_nt: TGTGCCAGGCGAAGCAGGGCTAGCGGGAGGGGGATGAACACCGGGGAGCTGTTTTTT
cdr3_aa: CARRSRASGRGMNTGELFF
clone_size: -
j_call: TRBJ2-2
d_call: TRBD2
v_call: TRBV7-6

cdr3_nt: TGTGCCAGCAGCCTCTCCGGGACAGACTATGGCTACACCTTC
cdr3_aa: CASSLSGTDYGYTF
clone_size: few
j_call: TRBJ1-2
d_call: TRBD1
v_call: TRBV7-9

cdr3_nt: TGTGCCAGCAGCCAGGGACAGGGGCACCAAGAGACCCAGTACTTC
cdr3_aa: CASSQGQGHQETQYF
clone_size: few
j_call: TRBJ2-5
d_call: TRBD1
v_call: TRBV7-7

cdr3_nt: TGTGCCAGCAGCTTGGGACAGACCAATGAGCAGTTCTTC
cdr3_aa: CASSLGQTNEQFF
clone_size: -
j_call: TRBJ2-1
d_call: TRBD1
v_call: TRBV11-3

cdr3_nt: TGTGCCAGTAGGCCGGGACTGTCCTCCTACAATGAGCAGTTCTTC
cdr3_aa: CASRPGLSSYNEQFF
clone_size: -
j_call: TRBJ2-1
d_call: -
v_call: TRBV19

cdr3_nt: TGTGCCAGCAGTTTAGGGTTCGGGAGGACCTACAATGAGCAGTTCTTC
cdr3_aa: CASSLGFGRTYNEQFF
clone_size: -
j_call: TRBJ2-1
d_call: TRBD2
v_call: TRBV27

cdr3_nt: TGTGCCAGCAGCCCCCGACAATTCTCTGGAAACACCATATATTTT
cdr3_aa: CASSPRQFSGNTIYF
clone_size: -
j_call: TRBJ1-3
d_call: -
v_call: TRBV7-2

cdr3_nt: TGTGCCAGCAGCTTGGTGCGGGGTCCCGAGCAGTACTTC
cdr3_aa: CASSLVRGPEQYF
clone_size: -
j_call: TRBJ2-7
d_call: -
v_call: TRBV5-6

cdr3_nt: TGTGCCAGCAGCGTAGGGGGAGCGGTGTACGGGACCCAGTACTTC
cdr3_aa: CASSVGGAVYGTQYF
clone_size: -
j_call: TRBJ2-5
d_call: -
v_call: TRBV9

cdr3_nt: TGTGCCAGCAGTTTAACGGCAGGGGTGGATGGCTACACCTTC
cdr3_aa: CASSLTAGVDGYTF
clone_size: -
j_call: TRBJ1-2
d_call: -
v_call: TRBV28

cdr3_nt: TGCGCCAGCAGAACAACTTTTTACGGGACAGAGAACACCGGGGAGCTGTTTTTT
cdr3_aa: CASRTTFYGTENTGELFF
clone_size: -
j_call: TRBJ2-2
d_call: TRBD1
v_call: TRBV10-1

cdr3_nt: TGTGCCAGCAGCTTCCTAGCGGGAGCATACAATGAGCAGTTCTTC
cdr3_aa: CASSFLAGAYNEQFF
clone_size: -
j_call: TRBJ2-1
d_call: TRBD2
v_call: TRBV6-2/TRBV6-3

cdr3_nt: TGTGCCAGCAGGGGGACAGGCCTGGATGGCTACACCTTC
cdr3_aa: CASRGTGLDGYTF
clone_size: -
j_call: TRBJ1-2
d_call: TRBD1
v_call: TRBV27

cdr3_nt: TGTGCCTGGAGTGTGGGACAGGGTGACACTGAAGCTTTCTTT
cdr3_aa: CAWSVGQGDTEAFF
clone_size: -
j_call: TRBJ1-1
d_call: TRBD1
v_call: TRBV30

cdr3_nt: TGTGCCAGCAGCCCGGGACAGTACAATCAGCCCCAGCATTTT
cdr3_aa: CASSPGQYNQPQHF
clone_size: -
j_call: TRBJ1-5
d_call: TRBD1
v_call: TRBV5-6

cdr3_nt: TGTGCCAGCAGCGTCTCTAGCGGAGGGAACACCGGGGAGCTGTTTTTT
cdr3_aa: CASSVSSGGNTGELFF
clone_size: -
j_call: TRBJ2-2
d_call: TRBD2
v_call: TRBV27

cdr3_nt: TGTGCCCGAGGGGGACAGGGGGCTGGAGAGCAGTTCTTC
cdr3_aa: CARGGQGAGEQFF
clone_size: -
j_call: TRBJ2-1
d_call: TRBD1
v_call: TRBV30

cdr3_nt: TGTGCCAGCAGCTTTGGCCGGGGGAGTTCACCCCTCCACTTT
cdr3_aa: CASSFGRGSSPLHF
clone_size: -
j_call: TRBJ1-6
d_call: -
v_call: TRBV7-8

cdr3_nt: TGTGCCAGTATTCCGGGACGGGGGTATGGCTACACCTTC
cdr3_aa: CASIPGRGYGYTF
clone_size: -
j_call: TRBJ1-2
d_call: -
v_call: TRBV19

cdr3_nt: TGCAGTGGAGGCACTGGCTACACCTTC
cdr3_aa: CSGGTGYTF
clone_size: once
j_call: TRBJ1-2
d_call: -
v_call: TRBV20-1

cdr3_nt: TGCGCCAGCAGCCTTGCGGGGGGGCAGATCACAGATACGCAGTATTTT
cdr3_aa: CASSLAGGQITDTQYF
clone_size: -
j_call: TRBJ2-3
d_call: TRBD2
v_call: TRBV5-1

cdr3_nt: TGCGCCGGTAGACAGGCGGCGGACACTGGGGCCAACGTCCTGACTTTC
cdr3_aa: CAGRQAADTGANVLTF
clone_size: -
j_call: TRBJ2-6
d_call: -
v_call: TRBV5-1

cdr3_nt: TGTGCCAGCAGCCAAGGGGGGCCCCAGCCCCAGCATTTT
cdr3_aa: CASSQGGPQPQHF
clone_size: -
j_call: TRBJ1-5
d_call: -
v_call: TRBV3-1/TRBV3-2

cdr3_nt: TGTGCCACCAGCAGAGAAGGAACAGGTCTGGATGGCTACACCTTC
cdr3_aa: CATSREGTGLDGYTF
clone_size: -
j_call: TRBJ1-2
d_call: -
v_call: TRBV15

cdr3_nt: TGTGCCAGCAGCCCACTACAGGGGGCGCTGGGCTACACCTTC
cdr3_aa: CASSPLQGALGYTF
clone_size: -
j_call: TRBJ1-2
d_call: TRBD1
v_call: TRBV7-2

cdr3_nt: TGTGCCAGTAGAGGCCGGGGCTACAATGAGCAGTTCTTC
cdr3_aa: CASRGRGYNEQFF
clone_size: few
j_call: TRBJ2-1
d_call: -
v_call: TRBV19

cdr3_nt: TGTGCCAGCAGTGACTCGCAGGGGAAGAACACTGAAGCTTTCTTT
cdr3_aa: CASSDSQGKNTEAFF
clone_size: once
j_call: TRBJ1-1
d_call: -
v_call: TRBV6-4

cdr3_nt: TGTGCCAGCACCACTACCGGGGGAACGTCCTACAATGAGCAGTTCTTC
cdr3_aa: CASTTTGGTSYNEQFF
clone_size: -
j_call: TRBJ2-1
d_call: -
v_call: TRBV9

cdr3_nt: TGCGCCAGCAGCTTCCAGGAGGACACTGAAGCTTTCTTT
cdr3_aa: CASSFQEDTEAFF
clone_size: -
j_call: TRBJ1-1
d_call: -
v_call: TRBV5-1

cdr3_nt: TGTGCCTGGAGTCTAGCGCCCGTACGAGAACAGTACTTC
cdr3_aa: CAWSLAPVREQYF
clone_size: -
j_call: TRBJ2-7
d_call: -
v_call: TRBV30

cdr3_nt: TGTGCCAGTAGTAATTTAAGGGGGCAGGGGAATCAGCCCCAGCATTTT
cdr3_aa: CASSNLRGQGNQPQHF
clone_size: -
j_call: TRBJ1-5
d_call: TRBD1
v_call: TRBV19

cdr3_nt: TGTGCCAGCTCATCAACAGGGGCTGCGAGCTCCTACAATGAGCAGTTCTTC
cdr3_aa: CASSSTGAASSYNEQFF
clone_size: -
j_call: TRBJ2-1
d_call: TRBD1
v_call: TRBV18

cdr3_nt: TGTGCCAGCAGCCATCGATACGGGGGGCGGGTTGAAAAACTGTTTTTT
cdr3_aa: CASSHRYGGRVEKLFF
clone_size: -
j_call: TRBJ1-4
d_call: -
v_call: TRBV3-1/TRBV3-2

cdr3_nt: TGTGCCAGCAGTAGGGACAGGGAGAGCTCTGGAAACACCATATATTTT
cdr3_aa: CASSRDRESSGNTIYF
clone_size: -
j_call: TRBJ1-3
d_call: TRBD1
v_call: TRBV9

cdr3_nt: TGTGCCAGCAACAACAGGATGACAGGGCCCTATTCACCCCTCCACTTT
cdr3_aa: CASNNRMTGPYSPLHF
clone_size: -
j_call: TRBJ1-6
d_call: TRBD1
v_call: TRBV3-1/TRBV3-2

cdr3_nt: TGTGCCAGCAGCTTCCTCGGGGTTAATCAGCCCCAGCATTTT
cdr3_aa: CASSFLGVNQPQHF
clone_size: -
j_call: TRBJ1-5
d_call: -
v_call: TRBV11-3

cdr3_nt: TGTGCCAGCAGTTTCGGGCAGGGTCAGCCCCAGCATTTT
cdr3_aa: CASSFGQGQPQHF
clone_size: -
j_call: TRBJ1-5
d_call: -
v_call: TRBV12-3/TRBV12-4

cdr3_nt: TGTGCCAGCAGTTATGGGCCGAACACCGGGGAGCTGTTTTTT
cdr3_aa: CASSYGPNTGELFF
clone_size: -
j_call: TRBJ2-2
d_call: -
v_call: TRBV6-5

cdr3_nt: TGTGCCAGCAGCCAATTGGGACTAGCGGCCCAAGAGACCCAGTACTTC
cdr3_aa: CASSQLGLAAQETQYF
clone_size: -
j_call: TRBJ2-5
d_call: TRBD2
v_call: TRBV4-2

cdr3_nt: TGTGCCAGCAGCTTCGCGGGGAATCGGGGCACTGAAGCTTTCTTT
cdr3_aa: CASSFAGNRGTEAFF
clone_size: -
j_call: TRBJ1-1
d_call: -
v_call: TRBV5-8

cdr3_nt: TGTGCCAGCAGTTTGAGACAGTCCTATCGTAGCAATCAGCCCCAGCATTTT
cdr3_aa: CASSLRQSYRSNQPQHF
clone_size: many
j_call: TRBJ1-5
d_call: -
v_call: TRBV28

cdr3_nt: TGTGCCAGCAGCTTAAAAGGATCAAGCGGGAGTAATACGCAGTATTTT
cdr3_aa: CASSLKGSSGSNTQYF
clone_size: many
j_call: TRBJ2-3
d_call: TRBD2
v_call: TRBV7-2

cdr3_nt: TGTGCCAGCAGACAGGGGGTCTATGGCTACACCTTC
cdr3_aa: CASRQGVYGYTF
clone_size: -
j_call: TRBJ1-2
d_call: TRBD1
v_call: TRBV2

cdr3_nt: TGTGCCAGTAACAATTGGACAGGGGGAAATGGCTACACCTTC
cdr3_aa: CASNNWTGGNGYTF
clone_size: -
j_call: TRBJ1-2
d_call: TRBD1
v_call: TRBV19

cdr3_nt: TGCGCCATTCTCGGGGGGGAAATGAACACTGAAGCTTTCTTT
cdr3_aa: CAILGGEMNTEAFF
clone_size: -
j_call: TRBJ1-1
d_call: -
v_call: TRBV23-1

cdr3_nt: TGTGCCAGCAGCCCGTGGGGAGGGGTTCAAGAGACCCAGTACTTC
cdr3_aa: CASSPWGGVQETQYF
clone_size: -
j_call: TRBJ2-5
d_call: TRBD2
v_call: TRBV14

cdr3_nt: TGTGCCAGTAACCCCGGGACTAGCGGGGGTGAGCAGTTCTTC
cdr3_aa: CASNPGTSGGEQFF
clone_size: -
j_call: TRBJ2-1
d_call: TRBD2
v_call: TRBV19